This paragraph covers one TCR beta chain sequence. As yet, its antigen is unknown. The sample belongs to a study of cytomegalovirus exposure and HLA in healthy donors. Findings of the study overall: A highly shared variant cluster was judged a likely technical artifact. Presence/absence analyses assumed roughly uniform sequencing depth across donors, which may not hold. No immune exposure information besides CMV serostatus was available. In a later analysis, HLA-C alleles had the fewest associated TCRs, DRB1 alleles the most.

Primers for the PCR totalled 60 Vbeta and 13 Jbeta. Data came from immunoSEQ multiplex PCR; TCRdb stores just in-frame clones and leaves some out. The table includes fewer than 150,000 clones, about 74% detected once. This CDR3 spans 15 amino acids. V shed 8 bases and J shed 3 bases, with 18 bases lying between them. Germline CDR1 SEHNR, CDR2 FQNEAQ (reference sequence). The sample taken for sequencing was PBMCs. The gene calls are TRBV7-9 and TRBJ2-3, with D perhaps matching TRBD2 (6 bases). The receptor was derived from a woman in her fifties or sixties in good health and CMV-seropositive. In nucleotides, the CDR3 is TGTGCCAGCGGAGGCGGGTTCGCGGGGACAGATACGCAGTATTTT. Its protein is CASGGGFAGTDTQYF.